This T cell receptor (beta chain) was observed in a study of blood T cell repertoires in COVID-19. Study in general: T cells, B-cell-depleted T cells, or PBMCs provided the cDNA or gDNA that served as material.

The CDR3 spans 14 residues. The V gene lost 2 bases and the J gene lost 7 bases, with 15 bases spanning the gap. CDR1 and CDR2 from the germline V gene are SGHRS and YFSETQ. TCRdb's copy holds only in-frame clones and misses some; the assay was immunoSEQ multiplex PCR. This table has roughly 360,000 clones, roughly four fifths appearing once. This clone appeared once. The genes are TRBV5-1 and TRBJ1-2; maybe TRBD1 (5 bases). This TCR was recovered from a human donor with acute or convalescent COVID-19. The donor label of this sample is uncertain. The specimen sequenced was peripheral blood. The CDR3 region has the DNA TGCGCCAGCAGCTTATTCGTTGGGGACTCTGGCTACACCTTC. Amino acids: CASSLFVGDSGYTF.